This TCR beta chain originates from a study of post-analysis software for immune sequencing data. General study results and limits: Diversity measured as normalized Chao1 was significantly lower in multiple sclerosis patients than in controls. Five TRBV segments, including TRBV5-6, TRBV5-1 and TRBV20-1, were more frequent in patients than controls.

A remark on this clonotype: Its antigen is still unknown.

Germline V gene lookup returns CDR1 SNHLY and CDR2 FYNNEI. V was clipped by 4 bases and J by 8 bases; unmatched bases: 3. The CDR3 covers 13 residues. The authors incorporated unique molecular identifiers into the TCR beta cDNA libraries. Each sample of about 0.9 to 10 million input T cells yielded about 500,000 cDNA molecules, so each molecule approximated one T cell. Each CDR3 protein is one row after TCRdb ran MiXCR on the PCR reads. The sample holds 750,000 to 950,000 distinct CDR3 sequences, 53% seen once. This receptor was identified in a girl between 5 and 17 years old with multiple sclerosis. This chain uses TRBV2 with TRBJ2-1; the match to TRBD1 covers 9 bases. The sequenced sample was blood. CDR3 coding DNA: TGTGCCAGCAGTGGGACAGGGGCCTATGAGCAGTTCTTC. It yields the protein CASSGTGAYEQFF.